This T cell receptor beta chain was captured in a study of shared clonotypes between healthy human individuals. The wider study: Plates per donor: three CD4 naive, three CD4 memory, two CD8 naive, one CD8 memory.

Deep was the level at which the assay was run. Generated by immunoSEQ multiplex PCR, the TCRdb table keeps only in-frame clones and is missing some. The sample yields under 750,000 clones, about two thirds seen once. CDR3 length equals 15 residues. The specimen sequenced was memory CD4+ T cells sorted from blood. The subset is: CD45RA-negative fraction. This sequence originates from a woman aged 25 to 39 in good health. This rearrangement joins TRBV12-2 to TRBJ1-1. TRBV12-2 constitutes a pseudogene. The CDR3 reads CASRFRGQGNTEAFF. The DNA for the CDR3 is TGTGCAAGTCGCTTTAGAGGGCAGGGGAACACTGAAGCTTTCTTT.